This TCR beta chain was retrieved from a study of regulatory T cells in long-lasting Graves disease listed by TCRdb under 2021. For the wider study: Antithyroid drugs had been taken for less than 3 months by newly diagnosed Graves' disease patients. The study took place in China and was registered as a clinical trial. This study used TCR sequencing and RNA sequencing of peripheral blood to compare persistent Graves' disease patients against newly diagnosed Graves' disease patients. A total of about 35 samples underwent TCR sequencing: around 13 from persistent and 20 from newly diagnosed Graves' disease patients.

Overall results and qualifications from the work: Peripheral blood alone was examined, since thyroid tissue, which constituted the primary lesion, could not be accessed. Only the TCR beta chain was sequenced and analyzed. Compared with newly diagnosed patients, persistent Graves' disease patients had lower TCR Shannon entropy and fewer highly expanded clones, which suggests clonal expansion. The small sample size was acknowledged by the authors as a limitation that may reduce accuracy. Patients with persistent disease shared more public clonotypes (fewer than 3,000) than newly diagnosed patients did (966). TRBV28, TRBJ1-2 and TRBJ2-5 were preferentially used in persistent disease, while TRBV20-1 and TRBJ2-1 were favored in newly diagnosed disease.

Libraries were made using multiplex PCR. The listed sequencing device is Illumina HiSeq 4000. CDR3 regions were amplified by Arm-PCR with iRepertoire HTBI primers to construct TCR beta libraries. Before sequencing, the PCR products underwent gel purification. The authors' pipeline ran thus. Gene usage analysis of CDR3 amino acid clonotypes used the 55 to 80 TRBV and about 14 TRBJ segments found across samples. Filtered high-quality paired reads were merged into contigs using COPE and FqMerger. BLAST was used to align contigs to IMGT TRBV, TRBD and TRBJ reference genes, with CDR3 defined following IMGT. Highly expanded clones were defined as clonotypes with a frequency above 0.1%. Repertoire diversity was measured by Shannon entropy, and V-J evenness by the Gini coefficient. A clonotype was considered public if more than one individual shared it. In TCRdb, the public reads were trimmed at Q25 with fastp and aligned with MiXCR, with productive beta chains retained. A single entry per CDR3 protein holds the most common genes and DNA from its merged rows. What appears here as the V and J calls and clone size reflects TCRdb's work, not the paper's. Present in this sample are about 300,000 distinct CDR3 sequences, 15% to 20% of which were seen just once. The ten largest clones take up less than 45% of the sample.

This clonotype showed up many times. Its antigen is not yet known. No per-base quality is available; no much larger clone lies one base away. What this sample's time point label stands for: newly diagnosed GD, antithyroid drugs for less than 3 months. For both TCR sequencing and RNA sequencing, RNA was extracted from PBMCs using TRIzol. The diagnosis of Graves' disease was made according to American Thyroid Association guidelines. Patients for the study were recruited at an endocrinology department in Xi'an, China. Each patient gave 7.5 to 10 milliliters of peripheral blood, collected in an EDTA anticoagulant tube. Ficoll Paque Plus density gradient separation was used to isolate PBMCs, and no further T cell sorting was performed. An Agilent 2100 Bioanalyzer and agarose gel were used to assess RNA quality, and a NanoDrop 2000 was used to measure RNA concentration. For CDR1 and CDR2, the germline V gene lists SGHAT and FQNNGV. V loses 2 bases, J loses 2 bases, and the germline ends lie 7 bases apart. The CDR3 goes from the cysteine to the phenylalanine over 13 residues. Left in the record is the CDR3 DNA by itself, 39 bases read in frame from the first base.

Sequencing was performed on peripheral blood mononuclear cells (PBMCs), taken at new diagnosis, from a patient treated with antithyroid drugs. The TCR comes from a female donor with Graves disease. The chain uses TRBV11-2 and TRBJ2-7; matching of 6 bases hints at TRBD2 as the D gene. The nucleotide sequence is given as TGTGCCAGCAGCTTAACGGGGGCCTACGAGCAGTACTTC. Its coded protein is CASSLTGAYEQYF.